The subject of this entry is one TCR beta chain. This clone's antigen is unknown. No base-level quality is on record; no much larger clone is a single base apart. There are 14 amino acids in the CDR3, from cysteine to phenylalanine inclusive. Of the read, only the CDR3 DNA is kept; its 42 bases are in frame from base 1. Sequences GTSNPN (CDR1) and SVGIG (CDR2) are obtained from the germline V gene (reference sequence). V sheds 3 bases and J sheds 2 bases, leaving 14 bases between their ends. This sample is drawn from a study of blood T cells in healthy people across ages (dated by TCRdb to between 2014 and 2017). Notes on the research overall: In model experiments, roughly one uniquely barcoded TCR beta cDNA molecule per two T cells was captured by template switching. Two additional independent replicas of 1 million unique cDNA reads from the same blood draw were analyzed for two donors (one aged 18 to 30 and one aged 80 or older). Age-related changes in TCR beta repertoire diversity were measured in the study by deep sequencing normalized with unique cDNA molecular identifiers. Four age groups were formed from the donors: young (average roughly 15 years), middle-aged (approximately 41), aged (over 55) and long-lived (about 80). To avoid experimental bias, donors of different ages were spread randomly across the sequencing lanes. General study outcomes and caveats: Since profiling was done on bulk unsorted PBMCs, naive and antigen-experienced compartments could not be conclusively compared. Observed TCR beta diversity correlated strongly with the percentage of naive T cells measured by flow cytometry. Observed TCR beta diversity per million T cells fell roughly linearly with age, and a significant reduction was already apparent by age around 40. Estimates of total diversity based on one million sequenced T cells were considered lower bounds and underestimates. The CMV infection status of donors was not known, potentially confounding age-related changes in expanded clonotypes. The long-lived group showed more naive CD4+ T cells, fewer expanded clones and increased TCR diversity than the aged group, suggesting age selection.

Donors were 35 to 40 systemically healthy Caucasian individuals from Russia aged roughly 6 to 90 years. Ten milliliters of peripheral blood were drawn from each donor into EDTA-treated Vacutainer tubes. Ficoll-Paque density-gradient centrifugation was used to isolate PBMCs, with at least 6 million obtained per sample. Total RNA, at least 5.5 micrograms per sample, was extracted from PBMCs with Trizol reagent. Naive CD45RAhigh/CD27high T cell percentages were measured by flow cytometry on a PBMC aliquot from every donor. Library creation used 5' RACE. Instrument on record: Illumina HiSeq 2500. A second roughly 6 to 12 cycle PCR used a sample-barcoded 5' primer and a J-beta primer mix. Each TCR beta cDNA molecule received a unique molecular identifier from a template-switch 5' adaptor carrying 12 random nucleotides. Each sample yielded at least 2.5 million CDR3-containing paired-end reads. First-strand cDNA synthesis was performed from all RNA using the Mint cDNA synthesis kit, with priming by a TRBC-specific oligonucleotide. Following uracil-DNA glycosylase treatment, a first 18-cycle PCR with universal primers M1SS and BC2_uni_R was performed on all cDNA. The paper's data handling went like this. For normalization, 1 million high-quality reads, each with a distinct molecular identifier, were randomly selected from each sample. Reads sharing molecular identifiers were discarded rather than binned into consensus sequences. MiTCR, set to a Q25 quality threshold and the strictest error-elimination algorithm, was used for CDR3 identification, clonotype clustering and error correction. Lower-bound total TCR beta diversity was estimated with a nonparametric unseen species model using Euler transformation. Through fastp at Q25 and MiXCR, TCRdb rebuilt clones from the public reads, retaining in-frame beta chains. Duplicate CDR3 protein sequences are folded into a single record with the most common DNA and genes. It is TCRdb's table, rather than the study itself, that gives the V and J calls and clone size. Recorded for this sample are just over 1 million distinct CDR3 sequences; 40% to 55% of them occurred a single time. Of the sample, under 20% is held by the ten largest clones.

This receptor was obtained from a woman aged 55-69 years in good health. Sequencing input: blood. The sequence is built from TRBV30 and TRBJ2-7; a confident D gene designation cannot be given. The nucleotide sequence reads as follows: TGTGCCTGGAGCGCCTTACTGGGCCCCTACGAGCAGTACTTC. The resulting protein is CAWSALLGPYEQYF.